The clone carrying this TCR beta chain was recorded once. Germline CDR1 reads SNHLY; CDR2 reads FYNNEI. V lost 6 bases, J lost 2 bases, and 5 bases stayed unmatched. This CDR3 has 15 amino acids. Authors' data handling: Amplification with reference gene primers provided the estimates of nucleated cell counts. Method: immunoSEQ multiplex PCR; TCRdb's copy keeps in-frame clones and lacks some. Clone size and the V and J calls come from that table; the DNA yielded D and trimming. The sample consists of roughly 120,000 clones, less than 90% of them appearing once. This entry is derived from a study of blood T cell repertoires in COVID-19. Turning to the study itself: Italy, Spain and the United States were the sources of the convalescent and acute COVID-19 samples. The cDNA or gDNA used as material had been derived from T cells, B-cell-depleted T cells, or PBMCs.

Material: peripheral blood. The source of this sequence is a man aged 70 or older who had recovered from COVID-19. The chain has TRBV2 and TRBJ2-1; 9 nucleotides match TRBD1. CDR3 bases: TGTGCCAGCAGAAGGGACAGGGCTACCTACAATGAGCAGTTCTTC. Encoded protein: CASRRDRATYNEQFF. Drawing the rest from reference TRBV2 and TRBJ2-1, the complete variable domain is EPEVTQTPSHQVTQMGQEVILRCVPISNHLYFYWYRQILGQKVEFLVSFYNNEISEKSEIFDDQFSVERPDGSNFTLKIRSTKLEDSAMYFCASRRDRATYNEQFFGPGTRLTVL.